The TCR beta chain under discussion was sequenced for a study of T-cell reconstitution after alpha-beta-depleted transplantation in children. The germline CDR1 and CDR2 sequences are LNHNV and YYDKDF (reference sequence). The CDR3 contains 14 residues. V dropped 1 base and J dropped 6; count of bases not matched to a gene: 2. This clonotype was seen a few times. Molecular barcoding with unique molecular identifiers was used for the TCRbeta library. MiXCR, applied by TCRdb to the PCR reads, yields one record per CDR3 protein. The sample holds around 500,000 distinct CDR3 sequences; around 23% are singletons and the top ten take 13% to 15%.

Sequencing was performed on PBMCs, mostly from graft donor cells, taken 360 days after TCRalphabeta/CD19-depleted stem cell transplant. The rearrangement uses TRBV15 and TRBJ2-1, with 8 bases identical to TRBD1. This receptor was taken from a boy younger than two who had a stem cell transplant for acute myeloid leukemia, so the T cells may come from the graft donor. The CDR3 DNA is TGTGCCACCAGCAGAGGAACAGGGGGCAATGAGCAGTTCTTC. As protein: CATSRGTGGNEQFF.